This T cell receptor beta chain was recovered during a study of T cells in Graves' hyperthyroidism and ophthalmopathy. Clinical symptoms, serum thyroxine and TRAb, thyroid ultrasound and orbital computed tomography were used for the diagnoses. The PBMCs studied were ones that came from about 9.9 ml fresh peripheral blood. The investigators amplified TCR beta CDR3 regions from RNA transcripts. The HTBI primer set was used in a first-round RT-PCR of the TCR CDR3. In TCRdb, the multiplex PCR reads were re-called with MiXCR into one record per CDR3 protein. This sample has roughly 380,000 distinct CDR3 sequences, with 15% to 20% found just once. Study-wide findings and caveats: Most thyroid clonotypes with frequency above 0.001 were detected in blood.

CDR1 is MGHRA and CDR2 is YSYEKL in the germline V gene. The CDR3 has 15 residues. V shed 2 bases and J 4 bases; nucleotides not matched to a gene: 7. This clonotype was detected ten times or more. Its antigen is still unknown. This clonotype was obtained from a woman between 18 and 30 years old with Graves' hyperthyroidism. The rearrangement links TRBV4-1 to TRBJ2-7; 8 bases align to TRBD1. Sample: blood. The CDR3 loop is CASSQTTGDTYEQYF. The DNA for the CDR3 is TGCGCCAGCAGCCAAACGACAGGGGATACATACGAGCAGTACTTC.